The 14 T cell receptor beta chains below come from one sample, sequenced in a study of tissue T cells after allogeneic stem cell transplantation. Assay used: immunoSEQ multiplex PCR; TCRdb lists only in-frame clones, some missing. This table holds 6,000 to 7,000 clones, 35% to 50% found once. Sample time point: mouse harvest day 7 after allogeneic transplant. Each mouse received 10^7 T-cell-depleted marrow cells plus 10^6 splenic CD5+ T cells by tail vein. The sequenced sample consisted of skin. Receptors originate from a female BALB/c mouse given C57BL/6 T cells with graft-versus-host disease after an allogeneic hematopoietic cell transplant.

In regard to this clone: Any gene name here is a mouse gene name. The DNA ends 1 residue before the CDR3 does, and the rest of the CDR3 is filled in from the germline J gene. The gene calls are TRBV23 and TRBJ2-5; TRBD2 is the table's D call, not checked against the DNA. Per germline, CDR1 KGHTA and CDR2 FQNQQP. This CDR3 has 15 residues. The CDR3 region is CSSSQGTGGADTQYF. The sequenced CDR3 bases are TGCTCCAGCAGTCAAGGGACTGGGGGGGCAGACACCCAGTAC. The full variable domain, its missing parts supplied by reference TRBV23 and TRBJ2-5, is DAAVTQKPRYLIKMKGQEAEMKCIPEKGHTAVFWYQQKQSKELKFLIYFQNQQPLDQIDMVKERFSAVCPSSSLCSLGIRTCEAEDSALYLCSSSQGTGGADTQYFGPGTRLLVL.

As for this clone: Germline and genes here are mouse. Sequencing ends 1 residue short of the CDR3 end; the germline J gene provides the rest. The chain joins TRBV2 to TRBJ2-4; TRBD2 matches at 10 bases. V was pared by 4 bases and J by 5 bases, with 3 bases of the junction left unmatched. There are 14 residues in the CDR3. CDR1 is LGHNA, CDR2 YSYQKL, per germline. CDR3 sequence: CASSLTGGGNTLYF. The CDR3 bases that were read are TGTGCCAGCAGCCTCACTGGGGGGGGAAACACCTTGTAC.

This clone is deemed medium-sized (0.01 to 0.1%). The gene symbols are mouse symbols. CDR3 bases read: TGTGCCAGCAGCCAACCCAGCTATGAACAGTAC. As protein: CASSQPSYEQY. The whole CDR3 is CASSQPSYEQYF. This chain uses TRBV2 with TRBJ2-7; D is ambiguous. The missing CDR3 end, 1 residue past where the read stops, is filled in from the germline J gene. The CDR3 is made up of 12 amino acids. V was clipped by 2 bases and J by 3 bases, with 5 bases between them. Per germline, CDR1 LGHNA and CDR2 YSYQKL.

For this clone: The gene names given are mouse names. The read halts 1 residue ahead of the CDR3 end, with the missing end drawn from the germline J gene. V gene TRBV15 combines with J gene TRBJ2-7, with 12 bases matching TRBD1. Trimming removed 6 bases from V and 7 bases from J; junction bases left unmatched: 7. The V gene's germline CDR1 is SGHND and CDR2 FRSKSL. The CDR3 spans 14 residues. Partial CDR3 DNA: TGTGCCAGCAGGTCCCGGGACAGGGGGCGGGAACAGTAC. The encoded protein is CASRSRDRGREQY. The CDR3 in full is CASRSRDRGREQYF.

Note on this clone: The gene symbols are mouse symbols. CDR3 in amino acids: CASSRTGGSQNTLYF. The CDR3 DNA, read in part, is TGTGCCAGCAGTAGGACAGGGGGGAGTCAAAACACCTTGTAC. The V gene is TRBV26, the J gene TRBJ2-4; 10 bases map to TRBD1. The CDR3 end lies 1 residue beyond the end of the read and is filled in from the germline J gene. The CDR3 sequence is 15 residues long. Germline V CDR1 and CDR2: KGHPV, FQNQEV (reference sequence). J lost 0 bases, V lost 5 bases, and 2 bases had no gene match.

This clone was found a few times. The gene symbols are mouse symbols. The CDR3 end lies 1 residue beyond the end of the read and is filled in from the germline J gene. This rearrangement joins TRBV26 to TRBJ2-7; maybe TRBD1 (6 bases). Trimming stripped 3 bases from V and 0 bases from J, with 9 bases between. Germline V gene data show CDR1 as KGHPV and CDR2 as FQNQEV (reference sequence). This CDR3 comprises 14 residues. Incomplete CDR3 DNA: TGTGCCAGCAGTCTACCAGGGGTCTCCTATGAACAGTAC. Translation gives CASSLPGVSYEQY. The whole CDR3 is CASSLPGVSYEQYF.

To note about this clone: Mouse germline and gene names are used. Read sequence stops 1 residue before the CDR3 end, and the germline J gene provides the missing end. The chain couples TRBV13-3 to TRBJ1-1; D is unresolved. Per the germline V gene, CDR1 is NNHDY and CDR2 is SYVADS. Deletions cut 2 bases from V and 1 base from J, with 0 bases between. This CDR3 has 11 residues. CDR3: CASSENTEVFF. The sequenced CDR3 bases are TGTGCCAGCAGTGAGAACACAGAAGTCTTC.

This clone came up a few times. The genes and germline here are from mouse. The CDR3 extends 1 residue past the end of the read, so its final part is completed from the germline J gene. This chain connects TRBV26 to TRBJ1-3, with D tentatively TRBD1 (6 bases). The germline V gene has CDR1 KGHPV and CDR2 FQNQEV (reference sequence). Trimming stripped 4 bases from V and 0 bases from J, with 7 bases between. The CDR3 is made up of 14 amino acids. The CDR3 DNA, read in part, is TGTGCCAGCAGTCGGACAGATTCTGGAAATACGCTCTAT. Translating it yields CASSRTDSGNTLY. In full, the CDR3 is CASSRTDSGNTLYF.

As to this clone: The gene symbols are mouse symbols. Coverage ceases 1 residue before the CDR3 finishes, and the germline J gene fills in the end. This rearrangement joins TRBV16 to TRBJ1-1, with TRBD1 as a possible D gene (5 bases). Germline V CDR1 and CDR2: SGHSA, FRNQAP. The CDR3 sequence is 13 residues long. V was clipped by 3 bases and J by 0 bases, with 5 bases between them. The CDR3: CASSLDTNTEVFF. Incomplete CDR3 DNA: TGTGCAAGCAGCTTGGACACAAACACAGAAGTCTTC.

A few counts support this clone. Gene names follow the mouse nomenclature. From the germline J gene comes the end of the CDR3, since the read stops 1 residue before it. The rearrangement links TRBV26 to TRBJ2-2, with D unclear. The CDR3 is 14 amino acids. Germline loops: CDR1 KGHPV, CDR2 FQNQEV (reference sequence). Trimming shortened V by 2 bases and J by 4 bases, and 8 bases separated the two germline ends. CDR3 bases read: TGTGCCAGCAGTCTGGAGGGAGGCACCGGGCAGCTCTAC. Translating it yields CASSLEGGTGQLY. The entire CDR3 protein reads CASSLEGGTGQLYF.

In regard to this clone: All gene names here are mouse names. The read gets to within 1 residue of the CDR3 end, and the germline J gene fills in the rest. The chain has TRBV12-2 and TRBJ2-3; 7 nucleotides match TRBD2. The CDR3 is 14 residues long. Germline V gene sequence: CDR1 SGHLS, CDR2 HYDKME. Trimming took 2 bases from V and 0 from J; bases not matched to a gene: 1. Incomplete CDR3 DNA: TGTGCCAGCTCTCGGGGGGGAAGTGCAGAAACGCTGTAT. Amino acid sequence: CASSRGGSAETLY. The CDR3 as a whole reads CASSRGGSAETLYF. Full variable domain (rest looked up from reference TRBV12-2 and TRBJ2-3): NSGVVQSPRYIIKGKGERSILKCIPISGHLSVAWYQQTQGQELKFFIQHYDKMERDKGNLPSRFSVQQFDDYHSEMNMSALELEDSAVYFCASSRGGSAETLYFGSGTRLTVL.

Concerning this clone itself: The gene names given are mouse names. The DNA ends 1 residue before the CDR3 does, and the rest of the CDR3 is filled in from the germline J gene. The chain carries TRBV26 and TRBJ2-5, with 9 bases fitting TRBD1. CDR1 and CDR2 (germline): KGHPV, FQNQEV (reference sequence). Unmatched junction bases numbered 5, after V lost 2 bases and J lost 8 bases. This CDR3 is built from 14 residues. The CDR3 sequence is CASSLGTGSGTQYF. CDR3 DNA (partial): TGTGCCAGCAGTCTGGGGACAGGGTCGGGCACCCAGTAC.

Regarding this clone: Genes here carry mouse names. The DNA read from the CDR3 is TGCACCTGCAGTGACTGGGGGGGCGCCGGAGACACCCAGTAC. Translation: CTCSDWGGAGDTQY. The full CDR3 reads CTCSDWGGAGDTQYF. The gene calls are TRBV1 and TRBJ2-5; the match to TRBD2 covers 11 bases. The CDR3 end falls 1 residue outside the read, so it is completed with the germline J gene. This CDR3 region has 15 residues. Germline-derived CDR1 and CDR2 are NSQYPW and LRSPGD (reference sequence). J lost 5 bases, V lost 4 bases, and 5 bases had no gene match.

As to this clone: The gene names here belong to mouse. The identical CDR3 is also encoded by other nucleotide sequences in the sample. The CDR3 protein is CASSSDNANTEVFF. Incomplete CDR3 DNA: TGTGCTAGCAGTTCCGACAATGCAAACACAGAAGTCTTC. The chain combines TRBV29 with TRBJ1-1; D is uncertain. The sequenced fragment ends 1 residue before the CDR3 boundary, so the rest is inferred from the germline J gene. V lost 4 bases, J lost 0 bases, and 9 bases lay in between. CDR3 length: 14 amino acids. CDR1 and CDR2 from the germline V gene are MSHET and SYDVDS.